This entry lists 4 T cell receptor beta chains sequenced from one sample in a study of cytomegalovirus exposure and HLA in healthy donors. Researchers ran the PCR with 60 Vbeta and 13 Jbeta primers. Assay used: immunoSEQ multiplex PCR; TCRdb lists only in-frame clones, some missing. In the table there are 150,000 to 200,000 clones, about three quarters of which are singletons. Sequenced: PBMCs. These receptors came from a woman aged 25 to 39 in good health and CMV-seronegative.

This clone was observed a few times. This chain uses TRBV28 with TRBJ1-2; 10 bases are shared with TRBD1. This CDR3 is built from 17 residues. Germline CDR1 is MDHEN and CDR2 is SYDVKM. The V and J ends lost 2 bases and 7 bases, in that order; junction bases with no gene match: 13. The CDR3 coding sequence is TGTGCCAGCAGTTTAGCCGATTCGACAGGGGGCAGAGGTGGCTACACCTTC. This sequence encodes CASSLADSTGGRGGYTF.

The V call is TRBV5-6, the J call TRBJ2-7; 7 positions agree with TRBD1. Germline CDR1 and CDR2: SGHDT and YYEEEE. This CDR3 spans 15 amino acids. J was trimmed by 2 bases and V by 4 bases; bases with no gene match: 9. DNA of the CDR3: TGTGCCAGCAGCCCATGGGGTCAGGGGGCCTACGAGCAGTACTTC. This gives the protein CASSPWGQGAYEQYF.

This chain uses TRBV27 with TRBJ2-1, with 16 bases lining up with TRBD2. V was clipped by 3 bases and J by 14 bases; unmatched bases: 10. The CDR3 has 16 amino acids. Germline CDR1 is MNHEY and CDR2 is SMNVEV (reference sequence). The CDR3 DNA is TGTGCCAGCAGTTTTTCCGGGACTAGCGGGGGGGCCTCCAAGTTCTTC. Protein product: CASSFSGTSGGASKFF.

The rearrangement joins TRBV28 to TRBJ1-6; D is undetermined. The germline V gene has CDR1 MDHEN and CDR2 SYDVKM. Trimming took off 10 bases at V and 8 bases at J, with 18 bases between the two ends. CDR3 length: 14 amino acids. The CDR3 region is CATETGNSDSPLHF. CDR3 nucleotides: TGTGCCACCGAAACCGGGAACAGTGATTCACCCCTCCACTTT.